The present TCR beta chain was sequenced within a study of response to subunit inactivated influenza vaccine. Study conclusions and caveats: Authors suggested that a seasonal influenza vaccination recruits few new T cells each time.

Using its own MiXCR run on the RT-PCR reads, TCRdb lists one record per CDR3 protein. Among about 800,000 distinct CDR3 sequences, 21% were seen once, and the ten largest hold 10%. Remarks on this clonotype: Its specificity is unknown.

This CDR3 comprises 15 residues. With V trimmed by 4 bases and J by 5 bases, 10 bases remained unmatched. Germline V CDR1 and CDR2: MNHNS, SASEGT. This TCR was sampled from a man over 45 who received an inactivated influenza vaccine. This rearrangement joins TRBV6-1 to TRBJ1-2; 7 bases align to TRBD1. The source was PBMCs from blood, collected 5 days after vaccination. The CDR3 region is CASSGSQTGPYGYTF. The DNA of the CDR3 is TGTGCCAGCAGTGGATCCCAGACAGGGCCTTATGGCTACACCTTC.